The 17 T cell receptor beta chains reported below all come from one sample, sequenced in a study of T cells after yellow fever vaccination. TCRdb reanalysed the 5' RACE reads using MiXCR and keeps one entry per CDR3 protein. The sample contains around 320,000 distinct CDR3 sequences, about 10% of which appear only once. The sequencing used CD4+ T cells sorted from PBMCs, collected 45 days after the yellow fever booster vaccination. The origin of the receptors is a man younger than 30 who received the YFV17D yellow fever vaccine.

V and J are TRBV5-1 and TRBJ2-7, with D possibly matching TRBD1 (6 bases). The CDR3 is 16 amino acids. The germline gives CDR1 SGHRS, CDR2 YFSETQ. Trimming left V 0 bases short and J 1 base short, with 14 bases between. CDR3 protein: CASSLGTGKNSYEQYF. Here the CDR3 DNA reads TGCGCCAGCAGCTTGGGTACAGGGAAAAATTCCTACGAGCAGTACTTC.

The rearrangement uses TRBV7-9 and TRBJ1-1; no firm D call. Germline V gene lookup returns CDR1 SEHNR and CDR2 FQNEAQ (reference sequence). The CDR3 contains 15 residues. Trimming stripped 0 bases from V and 2 bases from J, with 10 bases between. This chain's CDR3 is CASSLAKTPNTEAFF. The CDR3 DNA is TGTGCCAGCAGCTTAGCCAAGACACCTAACACTGAAGCTTTCTTT.

This clonotype was detected a few times. The junction departs from germline at one end; a sequencing error may be responsible. The chain carries TRBV7-2 and TRBJ1-6; D gene uncertain. This CDR3 is built from 12 residues. Per the germline V gene, CDR1 is SGHTA and CDR2 is FQGNSA. DNA of the CDR3: TGTGCCAGCAGCTTAGACTGGGATTCCCCGCTGTTT. Amino acids: CASSLDWDSPLF.

The chain employs TRBV20-1 and TRBJ2-2; TRBD2 aligns across 11 bases. This CDR3 comprises 14 residues. CDR1 and CDR2 (germline): DFQATT, SNEGSKA (reference sequence). V dropped 2 bases and J dropped 6; count of bases not matched to a gene: 2. The CDR3 sequence is CSARYSGGAGELFF. In DNA, the CDR3 is TGCAGTGCTAGATATAGCGGGGGGGCCGGGGAGCTGTTTTTT.

This clonotype has just a few counts. This chain connects TRBV9 to TRBJ2-7; 10 bases map to TRBD1. CDR3 length: 15 residues. Germline CDR1 and CDR2: SGDLS and YYNGEE. J was trimmed by 4 bases and V by 3 bases; bases with no gene match: 7. The CDR3: CASSARDRGGYEQYF. CDR3 coding DNA: TGTGCCAGCAGCGCCCGGGACAGGGGTGGGTACGAGCAGTACTTC.

The chain combines TRBV5-1 with TRBJ1-2; D is uncertain. V dropped 0 bases and J dropped 8 bases, with 14 bases sitting between them. From germline, CDR1 is SGHRS and CDR2 YFSETQ. This CDR3 is built from 14 residues. The chain's CDR3 is CASSLDTPQRGYTF. The DNA for the CDR3 is TGCGCCAGCAGCTTGGACACCCCTCAACGGGGCTACACCTTC.

The gene calls are TRBV20-1 and TRBJ2-7, with 9 bases fitting TRBD1. With 3 bases clipped from V and 3 bases from J, the junction kept 9 bases outside the gene matches. Per germline, CDR1 DFQATT and CDR2 SNEGSKA (reference sequence). The length of the CDR3 is 15 residues. This CDR3 is CSASSPRDRDYEQYV. The CDR3 nucleotides are TGCAGTGCTAGTAGCCCCCGGGACAGGGACTACGAGCAGTACGTC.

The gene calls are TRBV6-2 or TRBV6-3 and TRBJ2-1, with 9 bases that match TRBD2. Germline trimming cut 2 bases from V and 4 bases from J; bases unmatched to any gene: 0. Germline V lookup: CDR1 MNHEY, CDR2 SVGEGT. The length of the CDR3 is 14 residues. CDR3 coding DNA: TGTGCCAGCAGTTACCTAGCGGGATACAATGAGCAGTTCTTC. Its translation: CASSYLAGYNEQFF.

The rearrangement joins TRBV12-3 or TRBV12-4 to TRBJ1-4; 10 positions agree with TRBD1. CDR3 length: 16 amino acids. V was pared by 2 bases and J by 5 bases, with 5 bases of the junction left unmatched. CDR3 DNA sequence: TGTGCCAGCAGTTTATTGATGGGACAGGGGAATGAAAAACTGTTTTTT. This translates into CASSLLMGQGNEKLFF.

There are a few counts of this clonotype. The chain links TRBV19 to TRBJ2-1, with 13 positions matching TRBD2. The germline gives CDR1 LNHDA, CDR2 SQIVND (reference sequence). The V and J ends lost 5 bases and 7 bases, in that order; junction bases with no gene match: 5. The CDR3 covers 15 residues. CDR3 nucleotides: TGTGCCAGTAGTGTACTAGCGGGGGGGCCGAATGAGCAGTTCTTC. It encodes CASSVLAGGPNEQFF. Complete variable domain (other parts from reference TRBV19 and TRBJ2-1): DGGITQSPKYLFRKEGQNVTLSCEQNLNHDAMYWYRQDPGQGLRLIYYSQIVNDFQKGDIAEGYSVSREKKESFPLTVTSAQKNPTAFYLCASSVLAGGPNEQFFGPGTRLTVL.

This clonotype was seen ten or more times. The V call is TRBV6-5, the J call TRBJ2-3; maybe TRBD1 (6 bases). V was shortened by 5 bases and J by 6 bases, with 12 bases between the two germline ends. This CDR3 spans 13 amino acids. Germline loops: CDR1 MNHEY, CDR2 SVGAGI. The CDR3 protein is CASSMGAKDTQYF. In DNA form, the CDR3 reads TGTGCCAGCAGTATGGGGGCGAAGGATACGCAGTATTTT.

In its sample, this clonotype was seen many times. This chain links TRBV10-3 with TRBJ2-1, with D unclear. CDR1 is ENHRY, CDR2 SYGVKD, per germline. Trimming took 4 bases from V and 1 from J, leaving 8 bases between them. There are 14 residues in the CDR3. CDR3 DNA sequence: TGTGCCATCAGTGGGGGTCCTTCCTACAATGAGCAGTTCTTC. Translated: CAISGGPSYNEQFF.

The chain employs TRBV4-3 and TRBJ1-5; D uncertain. Trimming pared 5 bases from V and 2 bases from J, leaving 16 bases between. The CDR3 totals 16 residues. The germline CDR1 and CDR2 sequences are LGHNA and YSLEER. CDR3 sequence reads: CASSKQPGVGNQPQHF. The CDR3 DNA is TGCGCCAGCAGCAAGCAGCCTGGGGTAGGCAATCAGCCCCAGCATTTT.

This clonotype has just a few counts. The chain couples TRBV20-1 to TRBJ2-7; 9 bases fit TRBD1. V dropped 5 bases and J dropped 4; count of bases not matched to a gene: 3. The CDR3 runs 12 residues. Looked up from germline, CDR1 is DFQATT and CDR2 is SNEGSKA (reference sequence). DNA for the CDR3: TGCAGTGCTCCAGGACAGGGGTACGAGCAGTACTTC. Encoded protein: CSAPGQGYEQYF.

This clonotype came up a few times. The V call is TRBV4-3, the J call TRBJ2-5; TRBD2 agrees at 8 bases. Trimming took 0 bases from V and 2 from J; bases not matched to a gene: 8. Germline assignment: CDR1 LGHNA and CDR2 YSLEER. The CDR3 spans 17 residues. The CDR3 DNA is TGCGCCAGCAGCCAAGAGTGGCTAGCGGGTGTTCAAGAGACCCAGTACTTC. It is translated as CASSQEWLAGVQETQYF.

Written as DNA, the CDR3 is TGTGCCAGCAGTAAGAGGGTAGCCGGGGCCAACGTCCTGACTTTC. It specifies CASSKRVAGANVLTF. The chain combines TRBV6-5 with TRBJ2-6; D is possibly TRBD2 (5 bases). Per the germline V gene, CDR1 is MNHEY and CDR2 is SVGAGI. The CDR3 sequence is 15 residues long. V was trimmed by 5 bases and J by 4 bases, leaving 12 bases between them.

The rearrangement joins TRBV20-1 to TRBJ1-6, with a weak D call TRBD1 (5 bases). This CDR3 spans 13 amino acids. Deletions cut 1 base from V and 9 bases from J, with 10 bases between. In germline, CDR1 is DFQATT, CDR2 SNEGSKA (reference sequence). The CDR3 here is CSARAPGGSPLHF. CDR3 nucleotides: TGCAGTGCTAGAGCCCCGGGGGGTTCACCCCTCCACTTT.